This is a list of T cell receptor beta chains from one sample in a study of sequential checkpoint blockade in melanoma. The protocol was immunoSEQ multiplex PCR, while the TCRdb copy is restricted to in-frame clones and leaves out a portion. Among some 3,500 clones listed, roughly 21% were seen once. Sample: tumor tissue (inferred from file names), taken from a patient given nivolumab and ipilimumab in sequence. These TCRs come from a human patient with melanoma. Some clones in this sample may be carry-over from other donors' samples. Both conserved end residues are part of each CDR3. The D gene is left open where the match is weak. Expanded clones get a size class; other rows say once, few or many, or leave the size out.

DNA,CDR3,J,size,V,D
TGTGCCAGTAGTACCTTCCTTCGCGATGAGCAGTTCTTC,CASSTFLRDEQFF,TRBJ2-1,-,TRBV19,-
TGTGCCAGCAGTGGGGGTGCCACTCCTTGGGACACCGAGCAGTTCTTC,CASSGGATPWDTEQFF,TRBJ2-1,medium-sized,TRBV2,-
TGTGCCAGCAGTGCCACCCCAGGGGCAGGCACAGATACGCAGTATTTT,CASSATPGAGTDTQYF,TRBJ2-3,-,TRBV25-1,-
TGTGCCAGCCAGGGGGCGATGGGCACAGATACGCAGTATTTT,CASQGAMGTDTQYF,TRBJ2-3,-,TRBV6-8,TRBD1
TGTGCCAGTATAAGGTGCGTGGTCCTCTCCTACGAGCAGTACTTC,CASIRCVVLSYEQYF,TRBJ2-7,-,TRBV12-1,-
TGTGCCAGCAGCTTAGGCCCAGGGGGCCTCACTGAAGCTTTCTTT,CASSLGPGGLTEAFF,TRBJ1-1,-,TRBV11-3,TRBD1
TGTGCCAGCTCACGGGACAGGGCAGGCACAGATACGCAGTATTTT,CASSRDRAGTDTQYF,TRBJ2-3,-,TRBV18,TRBD1
TGTGCCAGTAACCAGGGAAGTAATTCACCCCTCCACTTT,CASNQGSNSPLHF,TRBJ1-6,-,TRBV19,-
TGTGCCAGTAGTAGTGGGGACAGTTACTACGAGCAGTACTTC,CASSSGDSYYEQYF,TRBJ2-7,-,TRBV19,TRBD1
TGTGCCAGCAGCACCCGGGACAGCCCCCAAGCTTTCTTT,CASSTRDSPQAFF,TRBJ1-1,-,TRBV7-8,TRBD1
TGTGCCAGCAGTTACTTCGTTGGTACTGAAGCTTTCTTT,CASSYFVGTEAFF,TRBJ1-1,medium-sized,TRBV6-8,-
TGCGCCAGCAGCCAAGGTGATGGGGTTGAAATGACCGAGCCTAACTATGGCTACACCTTC,CASSQGDGVEMTEPNYGYTF,TRBJ1-2,medium-sized,TRBV4-1,-
TGTGCCAGCAGCCTTGGGGGGACAGGGAACACCGGGGAGCTGTTTTTT,CASSLGGTGNTGELFF,TRBJ2-2,few,TRBV11-3,TRBD1
TGCGCCAGCAGCCTGGGGACAGCGAACACTGAAGCTTTCTTT,CASSLGTANTEAFF,TRBJ1-1,-,TRBV5-1,TRBD1
TGCGCCAGCAGCTTGCGCCGACAGGGGGGCTACTACAATGAGCAGTTCTTC,CASSLRRQGGYYNEQFF,TRBJ2-1,once,TRBV5-1,TRBD1
TGTGCCAGCAGCCCCCGGTGGGCACAAGAGACCCAGTACTTC,CASSPRWAQETQYF,TRBJ2-5,-,TRBV11-3,-
TGTGCCTGGAGTGGCGACAGCGAAAAACTGTTTTTT,CAWSGDSEKLFF,TRBJ1-4,-,TRBV30,-
TGCAGCGTGGGCGGCGGAAACACCGGGGAGCTGTTTTTT,CSVGGGNTGELFF,TRBJ2-2,-,TRBV29-1,-
TGTGCCAGCTCTTTGGGGAACACTGAAGCTTTCTTT,CASSLGNTEAFF,TRBJ1-1,-,TRBV18,-
TGTGCCAGTAGTTCCAGGGCCCCAAATCAGCCCCAGCATTTT,CASSSRAPNQPQHF,TRBJ1-5,once,TRBV19,-
TGTGCCAGCATTCAGGGACTGAACACTGAAGCTTTCTTT,CASIQGLNTEAFF,TRBJ1-1,large,TRBV6-8,-
TGTGCCAGCAGTTACCCCGGGACAGGGGAGACGATCGAGCAGTACTTC,CASSYPGTGETIEQYF,TRBJ2-7,few,TRBV6-8,TRBD1
TGTGCCATCAGTGGTACTGGGAATGAGCAGTTCTTC,CAISGTGNEQFF,TRBJ2-1,few,TRBV6-8,-
TGTGCCAGCAGCTTAGATGCGGGAATTAGCTCCTACGAGCAGTACTTC,CASSLDAGISSYEQYF,TRBJ2-7,few,TRBV7-7,-
TGCGCCAGCAGCCTTCTCGGGGTCCTCGGACGGGGGGACGATGGCTACACCTTC,CASSLLGVLGRGDDGYTF,TRBJ1-2,-,TRBV5-1,-
TGTGCCAGCAGCCTTACCAGGGGGCAGGTAATGGGTCCAAATGAGCAGTTCTTC,CASSLTRGQVMGPNEQFF,TRBJ2-1,many,TRBV7-1,TRBD1
TGTGCCAGTAGTATTGGGGGGCCGGGACAGCTTAGCAATCAGCCCCAGCATTTT,CASSIGGPGQLSNQPQHF,TRBJ1-5,-,TRBV19,TRBD1
TGCAGCGTTATTCGGCGGGACAGGGGCTACGAGCAGTACTTC,CSVIRRDRGYEQYF,TRBJ2-7,-,TRBV29-1,TRBD1
TGCGCCAGCAGCCGTCGGGGGGGCCTCTACAATGAGCAGTTCTTC,CASSRRGGLYNEQFF,TRBJ2-1,-,TRBV5-1,TRBD2
TGTGCCAGCACCCCCGGACCTGGACTAGCGAGACGAGCTGGTACGCAGTATTTT,CASTPGPGLARRAGTQYF,TRBJ2-3,-,TRBV11-3,TRBD2
TGTGCCAGCAGTTATATGGGGGGGAACTATGGCTACACCTTC,CASSYMGGNYGYTF,TRBJ1-2,few,TRBV7-6,-
TGTGCCAGTAGTATGACAGGGGATGGGACCCAGTACTTC,CASSMTGDGTQYF,TRBJ2-5,few,TRBV19,TRBD1
TGCGCCAGCAGCCCTACAGGGGGCAGCTACGAGCAGTACTTC,CASSPTGGSYEQYF,TRBJ2-7,-,TRBV5-1,TRBD1
TGTGCCAGCAGCTTAACGGGGGGAGGAGGTGAAAAACTGTTTTTT,CASSLTGGGGEKLFF,TRBJ1-4,medium-sized,TRBV11-3,-
TGTGCCTGGAGTGCCGACGGACAAGAGACCCAGTACTTC,CAWSADGQETQYF,TRBJ2-5,-,TRBV30,-
TGTGCCTGGAGTGAAGTAGCGGGGGTCCCAGAGACCCAGTACTTC,CAWSEVAGVPETQYF,TRBJ2-5,-,TRBV30,TRBD2
TGTGCCAGCAGCCCCGGGGGGACTGAAGAGACCCAGTACTTC,CASSPGGTEETQYF,TRBJ2-5,many,TRBV11-3,TRBD2
TGCGCCAGCAGCTTGGCGGGACAGGGTTCTGGAAACACCATATATTTT,CASSLAGQGSGNTIYF,TRBJ1-3,-,TRBV5-1,TRBD1
TGCGCCAGCAGTGAGTCGAGCCTGAGAGGCTACACCTTC,CASSESSLRGYTF,TRBJ1-2,-,TRBV10-2,-
TGTGCTCTTGGAGGCCGGACGACGGAAGCTTTCTTT,CALGGRTTEAFF,TRBJ1-1,-,TRBV30,-
TGTGCCAGCAGCCAAGACCAAATCACTGAAGCTTTCTTT,CASSQDQITEAFF,TRBJ1-1,-,TRBV14,-
TGTGCCAGTAGTGCCCGGACAGGCTCCAATGAAAAACTGTTTTTT,CASSARTGSNEKLFF,TRBJ1-4,-,TRBV19,TRBD1
TGTGCCAGCAGCTTAAAACAGCGGGGTAAGGAGACCCAGTACTTC,CASSLKQRGKETQYF,TRBJ2-5,many,TRBV11-3,TRBD2
TGTGCCAGCAGCGTGAGCGGCTCTGGGGCCAACGTCCTGACTTTC,CASSVSGSGANVLTF,TRBJ2-6,-,TRBV9,-
TGTGCCAGCAGCCAGATTGGACTAGCGGGGGGAAGTGAGCAGTACTTC,CASSQIGLAGGSEQYF,TRBJ2-7,-,TRBV14,TRBD2
TGTGCCAGCAGTAACGGCCTCGATAACTATGGCTACACCTTC,CASSNGLDNYGYTF,TRBJ1-2,many,TRBV11-3,-
TGTGCCAGCAGCTTGGTGGGACTAGCGTTTAACACCGGGGAGCTGTTTTTT,CASSLVGLAFNTGELFF,TRBJ2-2,medium-sized,TRBV11-3,TRBD2
TGCGCCAGCAGCGGCTCAGGGGTACCTTCTTCTAATGAAAAACTGTTTTTT,CASSGSGVPSSNEKLFF,TRBJ1-4,-,TRBV5-1,-